The 8 T cell receptor beta chains given below trace back to one sample, sequenced in a study of shared clonotypes between healthy human individuals. Produced via immunoSEQ multiplex PCR; TCRdb's table is partial and in-frame only. The sample includes about 820,000 clones, 80% to 95% of them seen just once. CD45RO-negative, CCR7-selected cells formed the naive CD8 fraction, which excluded terminally differentiated effector memory CD45RA+ cells. Sequencing was carried out using naive CD8+ T cells sorted from blood. The origin of the receptors is a man aged 25 to 45 in good health.

The chain joins TRBV5-1 to TRBJ2-1, with 9 bases aligning to TRBD2. Germline V lookup: CDR1 SGHRS, CDR2 YFSETQ. Trimming cost V 4 bases and J 2 bases; bases outside gene matches: 7. The CDR3 runs 16 residues. The CDR3 is CASSTSLAGPYNEQFF. As DNA, the CDR3 is TGCGCCAGCAGCACCTCACTAGCGGGCCCCTACAATGAGCAGTTCTTC.

The rearrangement links TRBV5-5 to TRBJ1-5; D remains ambiguous. The CDR3 covers 15 residues. In germline, CDR1 is SGHKS, CDR2 YYEKEE (reference sequence). V was cut by 5 bases and J by 0 bases, with 12 bases left in between. CDR3 loop: CASRSLPYSNQPQHF. CDR3 sequence (DNA): TGTGCCAGCAGGAGCCTACCGTATAGCAATCAGCCCCAGCATTTT.

The chain links TRBV9 to TRBJ2-5; 11 bases map to TRBD2. This CDR3 is 15 amino acids long. Germline loops: CDR1 SGDLS, CDR2 YYNGEE. V was pared by 2 bases and J by 1 base, with 1 base of the junction left unmatched. This CDR3 reads CASSVTSGSQETQYF. In DNA form, the CDR3 reads TGTGCCAGCAGCGTTACTAGCGGGAGCCAAGAGACCCAGTACTTC.

V is TRBV11-2 and J is TRBJ1-2; D is uncertain. V was shortened by 0 bases and J by 4 bases, with 15 bases between the two germline ends. CDR1 SGHAT and CDR2 FQNNGV come from the germline V gene. This CDR3 is built from 16 residues. The DNA of the CDR3 is TGTGCCAGCAGCTTAGATAAAGCCCCCCGCCCCTATGGCTACACCTTC. Its translation: CASSLDKAPRPYGYTF.

The rearrangement joins TRBV5-1 to TRBJ2-1, with 9 bases matching TRBD2. The V gene end was trimmed by 0 bases and the J gene end by 7 bases; junction bases not matched to a gene: 8. Germline V gives CDR1 SGHRS, CDR2 YFSETQ. This CDR3 region has 16 residues. The CDR3 here is CASSLVGLAGFNEQFF. CDR3 nucleotides: TGCGCCAGCAGCTTGGTGGGCCTAGCGGGGTTTAATGAGCAGTTCTTC.

This chain connects TRBV27 to TRBJ2-7, with 7 bases lining up with TRBD2. Germline loops: CDR1 MNHEY, CDR2 SMNVEV (reference sequence). Germline trimming cut 4 bases from V and 3 bases from J; bases unmatched to any gene: 3. This CDR3 spans 13 amino acids. The CDR3 here is CASSYGTNYEQYF. In nucleotides, the CDR3 is TGTGCCAGCAGTTACGGGACTAACTACGAGCAGTACTTC.

The chain recombines TRBV27 with TRBJ2-1; TRBD1 is a possible D gene (5 bases). The V and J ends lost 5 bases and 11 bases respectively, with 13 bases between them. Germline V lookup: CDR1 MNHEY, CDR2 SMNVEV (reference sequence). The CDR3 contains 12 residues. CDR3 sequence reads: CASSRPTGKQFF. The DNA for the CDR3 is TGTGCCAGCAGTCGCCCTACAGGAAAGCAGTTCTTC.

The genes are TRBV19 and TRBJ1-5; tentative D call: TRBD1 (5 bases). The CDR3 is 12 amino acids. V gave up 11 bases and J gave up 4 bases, with 12 bases separating them. From germline, CDR1 is LNHDA and CDR2 SQIVND (reference sequence). The CDR3 DNA follows: TGTGCCGGGGGGGAAGGGAATCAGCCCCAGCATTTT. As protein: CAGGEGNQPQHF.